Listed below are T cell receptor beta chains from one sample, sequenced in a study of blood T cell repertoires in COVID-19. Clones were sequenced by immunoSEQ multiplex PCR, and TCRdb holds only the in-frame ones, with some missing. This table holds 150,000 or so clones, 84% found once. The sequenced sample consisted of peripheral blood. These receptors were taken from a woman aged 45 to 65 with acute or convalescent COVID-19. CDR3s include the opening cysteine and the closing phenylalanine or tryptophan. Each record gives: clone size, CDR3 length, D gene, J gene, V gene, CDR3 protein, CDR3 DNA. The D gene is left open where the match is weak. Size tells how often a clone was seen (once, few, many) or the class of an expanded clone, and some rows leave it out.

clone_size: once
cdr3_length: 16
d_call: TRBD2
j_call: TRBJ2-7
v_call: TRBV4-2
cdr3_aa: CASSQDLGRGDYEQYF
cdr3_nt: TGTGCCAGCAGCCAAGATTTAGGGCGGGGGGATTACGAGCAGTACTTC

clone_size: -
cdr3_length: 14
d_call: -
j_call: TRBJ2-2
v_call: TRBV6-5
cdr3_aa: CASTRTANTGELFF
cdr3_nt: TGTGCCAGCACCCGGACTGCGAACACCGGGGAGCTGTTTTTT

clone_size: once
cdr3_length: 15
d_call: TRBD1
j_call: TRBJ2-5
v_call: TRBV5-4
cdr3_aa: CASRQDRGEGETQYF
cdr3_nt: TGTGCCAGCAGACAGGACAGGGGCGAGGGAGAGACCCAGTACTTC

clone_size: -
cdr3_length: 15
d_call: TRBD1
j_call: TRBJ1-4
v_call: TRBV10-1
cdr3_aa: CASSGSRDRKEKLFF
cdr3_nt: TGCGCCAGCAGTGGCTCCCGGGACAGGAAAGAAAAACTGTTTTTT

clone_size: -
cdr3_length: 14
d_call: -
j_call: TRBJ2-5
v_call: TRBV5-1
cdr3_aa: CASSLVPSQETQYF
cdr3_nt: TGCGCCAGCAGCTTGGTTCCTAGCCAAGAGACCCAGTACTTC

clone_size: -
cdr3_length: 12
d_call: TRBD1
j_call: TRBJ2-7
v_call: TRBV29-1
cdr3_aa: CSVGQERYEQYF
cdr3_nt: TGCAGCGTGGGACAGGAAAGGTACGAGCAGTACTTC

clone_size: -
cdr3_length: 14
d_call: TRBD1
j_call: TRBJ1-6
v_call: TRBV10-3
cdr3_aa: CAIKGDSLNSPLHF
cdr3_nt: TGTGCCATCAAGGGGGACAGCCTCAATTCACCCCTCCACTTT

clone_size: few
cdr3_length: 16
d_call: TRBD1
j_call: TRBJ1-6
v_call: TRBV7-2
cdr3_aa: CASSPNPPGDSSPLHF
cdr3_nt: TGTGCCAGCAGCCCTAATCCGCCTGGGGACAGTTCACCCCTCCACTTT

clone_size: -
cdr3_length: 13
d_call: TRBD1
j_call: TRBJ1-1
v_call: TRBV7-2
cdr3_aa: CASSHSQGAEAFF
cdr3_nt: TGTGCCAGCAGCCACTCGCAGGGGGCGGAAGCTTTCTTT

clone_size: -
cdr3_length: 12
d_call: -
j_call: TRBJ1-1
v_call: TRBV30
cdr3_aa: CAWRDTWSEAFF
cdr3_nt: TGTGCCTGGAGAGATACATGGTCTGAAGCTTTCTTT

clone_size: -
cdr3_length: 15
d_call: TRBD2
j_call: TRBJ2-7
v_call: TRBV7-2
cdr3_aa: CASSTTSGGSYEQYF
cdr3_nt: TGTGCCAGCAGCACGACTAGCGGGGGGTCGTACGAGCAGTACTTC

clone_size: -
cdr3_length: 13
d_call: -
j_call: TRBJ1-6
v_call: TRBV3-1/TRBV3-2
cdr3_aa: CASRSSYNSPLHF
cdr3_nt: TGTGCCAGCAGGAGCTCCTATAATTCACCCCTCCACTTT

clone_size: -
cdr3_length: 16
d_call: TRBD2
j_call: TRBJ2-1
v_call: TRBV7-2
cdr3_aa: CASSLARSGSGSPLFF
cdr3_nt: TGTGCCAGCAGCTTAGCCCGGTCGGGTAGCGGGAGCCCGCTGTTCTTC

clone_size: few
cdr3_length: 16
d_call: TRBD2
j_call: TRBJ2-3
v_call: TRBV7-2
cdr3_aa: CASSLSAGVYPDTQYF
cdr3_nt: TGTGCCAGCAGCTTATCGGCGGGAGTTTACCCAGATACGCAGTATTTT

clone_size: few
cdr3_length: 14
d_call: TRBD1
j_call: TRBJ1-1
v_call: TRBV15
cdr3_aa: CATSRPAGGTEAFF
cdr3_nt: TGTGCCACCAGCAGACCGGCAGGGGGGACTGAAGCTTTCTTT

clone_size: -
cdr3_length: 13
d_call: -
j_call: TRBJ1-3
v_call: TRBV5-5
cdr3_aa: CASRLPAGNTIYF
cdr3_nt: TGTGCCAGCAGACTACCCGCTGGAAACACCATATATTTT

clone_size: -
cdr3_length: 15
d_call: -
j_call: TRBJ1-5
v_call: TRBV6-6
cdr3_aa: CASSYSQGNNQPQHF
cdr3_nt: TGTGCCAGCAGTTACTCGCAGGGGAACAATCAGCCCCAGCATTTT

clone_size: few
cdr3_length: 14
d_call: -
j_call: TRBJ2-7
v_call: TRBV19
cdr3_aa: CASSNGQTAYEQYF
cdr3_nt: TGTGCCAGTAGTAATGGACAGACGGCCTACGAGCAGTACTTC